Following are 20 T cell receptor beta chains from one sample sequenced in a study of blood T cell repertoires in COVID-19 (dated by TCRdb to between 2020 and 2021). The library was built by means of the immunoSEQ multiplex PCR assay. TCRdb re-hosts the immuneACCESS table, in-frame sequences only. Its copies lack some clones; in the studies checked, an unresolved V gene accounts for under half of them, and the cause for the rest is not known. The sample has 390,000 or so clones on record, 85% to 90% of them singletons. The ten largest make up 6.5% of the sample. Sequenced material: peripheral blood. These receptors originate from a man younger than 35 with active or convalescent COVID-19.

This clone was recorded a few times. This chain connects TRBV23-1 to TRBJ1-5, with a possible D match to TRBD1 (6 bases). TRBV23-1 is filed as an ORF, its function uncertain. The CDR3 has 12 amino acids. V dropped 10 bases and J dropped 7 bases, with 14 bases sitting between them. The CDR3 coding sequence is TGCGCCATGCAGGGGCGAAAGCAGCCCCAGCATTTT. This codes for CAMQGRKQPQHF.

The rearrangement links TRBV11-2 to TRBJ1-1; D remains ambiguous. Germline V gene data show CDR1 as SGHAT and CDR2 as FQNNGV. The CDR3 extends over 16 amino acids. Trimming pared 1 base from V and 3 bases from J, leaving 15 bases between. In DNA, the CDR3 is TGTGCCAGCAGCTTAGGTGGCCGGGTCGGGTACACTGAAGCTTTCTTT. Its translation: CASSLGGRVGYTEAFF.

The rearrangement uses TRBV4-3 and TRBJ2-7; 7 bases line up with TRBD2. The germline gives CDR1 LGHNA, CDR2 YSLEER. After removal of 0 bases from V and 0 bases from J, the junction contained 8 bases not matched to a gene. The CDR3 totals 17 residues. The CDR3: CASSQDVSGIRSYEQYF. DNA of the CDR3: TGCGCCAGCAGCCAAGACGTGAGCGGGATACGCTCCTACGAGCAGTACTTC.

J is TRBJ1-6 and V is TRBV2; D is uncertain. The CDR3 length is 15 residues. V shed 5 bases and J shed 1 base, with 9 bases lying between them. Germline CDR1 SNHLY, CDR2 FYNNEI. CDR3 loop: CASSKDGSYNSPLHF. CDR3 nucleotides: TGTGCCAGCAGTAAAGACGGGTCCTATAATTCACCCCTCCACTTT.

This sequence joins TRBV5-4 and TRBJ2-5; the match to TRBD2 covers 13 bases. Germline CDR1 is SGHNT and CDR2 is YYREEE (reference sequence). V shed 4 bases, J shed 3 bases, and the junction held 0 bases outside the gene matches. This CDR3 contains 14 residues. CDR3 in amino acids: CASSGTSGKETQYF. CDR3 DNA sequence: TGTGCCAGCAGCGGGACTAGCGGGAAAGAGACCCAGTACTTC.

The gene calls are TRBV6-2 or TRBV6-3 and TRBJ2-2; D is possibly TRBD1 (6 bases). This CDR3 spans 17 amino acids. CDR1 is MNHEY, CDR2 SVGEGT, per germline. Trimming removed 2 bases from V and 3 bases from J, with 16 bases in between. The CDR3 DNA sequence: TGTGCCAGCAGTTACAGAGTGGGACACCCTTACACCGGGGAGCTGTTTTTT. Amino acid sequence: CASSYRVGHPYTGELFF.

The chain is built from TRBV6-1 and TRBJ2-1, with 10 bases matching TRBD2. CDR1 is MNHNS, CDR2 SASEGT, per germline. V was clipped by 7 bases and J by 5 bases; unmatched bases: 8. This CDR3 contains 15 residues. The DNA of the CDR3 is TGTGCCAGCATACAGAGCGGGGGGGGAAACAATGAGCAGTTCTTC. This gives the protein CASIQSGGGNNEQFF.

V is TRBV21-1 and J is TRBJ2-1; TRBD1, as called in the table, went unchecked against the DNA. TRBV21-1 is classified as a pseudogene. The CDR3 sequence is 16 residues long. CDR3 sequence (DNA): TGTGCCAGCAGCAAGGGGGGACAGTCCAATTACAATGAGCAGTTCTTC. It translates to CASSKGGQSNYNEQFF.

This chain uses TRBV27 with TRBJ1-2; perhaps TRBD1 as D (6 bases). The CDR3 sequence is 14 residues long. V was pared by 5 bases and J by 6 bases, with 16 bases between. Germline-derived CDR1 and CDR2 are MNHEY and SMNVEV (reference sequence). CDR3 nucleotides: TGTGCCAGCAGTCCACAGGGAGCGATTCATGGCTACACCTTC. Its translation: CASSPQGAIHGYTF.

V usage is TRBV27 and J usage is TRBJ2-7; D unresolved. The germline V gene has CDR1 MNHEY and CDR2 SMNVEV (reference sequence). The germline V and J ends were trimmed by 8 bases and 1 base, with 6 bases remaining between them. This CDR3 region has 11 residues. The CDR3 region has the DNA TGTGCCAGCGGCGGTTCCTACGAGCAGTACTTC. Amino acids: CASGGSYEQYF.

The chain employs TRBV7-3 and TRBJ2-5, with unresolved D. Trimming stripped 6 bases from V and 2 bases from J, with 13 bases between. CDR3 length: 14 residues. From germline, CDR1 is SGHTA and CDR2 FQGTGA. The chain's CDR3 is CASSLSSRQETQYF. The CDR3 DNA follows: TGTGCCAGCAGTCTCTCTAGTAGGCAAGAGACCCAGTACTTC.

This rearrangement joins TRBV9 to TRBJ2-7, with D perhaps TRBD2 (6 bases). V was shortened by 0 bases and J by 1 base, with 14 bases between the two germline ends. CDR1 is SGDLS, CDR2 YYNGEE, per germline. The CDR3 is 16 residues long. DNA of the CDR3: TGTGCCAGCAGCGTAGAGCCTAGCGCCTATTCCTACGAGCAGTACTTC. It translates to CASSVEPSAYSYEQYF. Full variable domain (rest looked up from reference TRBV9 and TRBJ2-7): DSGVTQTPKHLITATGQRVTLRCSPRSGDLSVYWYQQSLDQGLQFLIQYYNGEERAKGNILERFSAQQFPDLHSELNLSSLELGDSALYFCASSVEPSAYSYEQYFGPGTRLTVT.

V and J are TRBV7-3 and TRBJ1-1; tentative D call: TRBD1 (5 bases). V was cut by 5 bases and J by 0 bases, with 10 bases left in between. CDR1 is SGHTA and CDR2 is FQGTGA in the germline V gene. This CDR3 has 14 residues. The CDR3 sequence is CASSAEGVNTEAFF. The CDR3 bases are TGTGCCAGCAGCGCAGAAGGGGTGAACACTGAAGCTTTCTTT.

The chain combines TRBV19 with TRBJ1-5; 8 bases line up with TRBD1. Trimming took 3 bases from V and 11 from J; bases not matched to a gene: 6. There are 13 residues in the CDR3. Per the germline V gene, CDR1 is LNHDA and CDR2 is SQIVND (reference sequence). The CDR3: CASSIQVGQAQHF. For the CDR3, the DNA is TGTGCCAGTAGTATTCAAGTGGGACAGGCCCAGCATTTT.

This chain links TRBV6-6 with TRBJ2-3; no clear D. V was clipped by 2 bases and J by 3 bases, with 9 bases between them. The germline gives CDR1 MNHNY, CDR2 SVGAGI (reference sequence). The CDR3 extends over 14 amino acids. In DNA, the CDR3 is TGTGCCAGCAGTTACATAGCACCGACAGATACGCAGTATTTT. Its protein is CASSYIAPTDTQYF.

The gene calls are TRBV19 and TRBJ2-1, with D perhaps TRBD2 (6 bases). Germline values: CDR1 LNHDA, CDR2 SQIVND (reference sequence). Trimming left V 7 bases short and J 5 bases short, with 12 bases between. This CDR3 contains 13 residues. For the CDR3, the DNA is TGTGCCAGTAAGACTAGATATAACAATGAGCAGTTCTTC. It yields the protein CASKTRYNNEQFF.

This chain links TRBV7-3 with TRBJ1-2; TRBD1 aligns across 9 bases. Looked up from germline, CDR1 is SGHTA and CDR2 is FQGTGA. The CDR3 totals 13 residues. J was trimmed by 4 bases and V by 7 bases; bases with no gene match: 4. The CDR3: CASTGQGFYGYTF. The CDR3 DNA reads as TGTGCCAGCACGGGACAGGGATTCTATGGCTACACCTTC.

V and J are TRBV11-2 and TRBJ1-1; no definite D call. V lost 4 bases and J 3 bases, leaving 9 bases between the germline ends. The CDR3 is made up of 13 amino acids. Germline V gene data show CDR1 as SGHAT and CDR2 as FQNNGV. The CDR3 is CASSSGGYTEAFF. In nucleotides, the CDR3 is TGTGCCAGCAGCTCCGGCGGGTACACTGAAGCTTTCTTT.

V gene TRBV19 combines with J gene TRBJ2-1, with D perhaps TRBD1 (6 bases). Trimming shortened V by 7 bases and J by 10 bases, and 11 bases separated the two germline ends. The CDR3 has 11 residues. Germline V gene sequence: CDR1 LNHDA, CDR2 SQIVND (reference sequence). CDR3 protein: CASIGGREQFF. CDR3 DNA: TGTGCCAGTATTGGGGGCCGGGAGCAGTTCTTC.

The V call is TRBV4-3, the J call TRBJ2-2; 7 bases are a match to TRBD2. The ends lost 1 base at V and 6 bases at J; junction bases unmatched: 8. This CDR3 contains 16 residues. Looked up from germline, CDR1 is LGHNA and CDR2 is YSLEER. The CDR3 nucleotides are TGCGCCAGCAGCCAAGGTGCGTGGCGGGAGCCCGGGGAGCTGTTTTTT. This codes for CASSQGAWREPGELFF.